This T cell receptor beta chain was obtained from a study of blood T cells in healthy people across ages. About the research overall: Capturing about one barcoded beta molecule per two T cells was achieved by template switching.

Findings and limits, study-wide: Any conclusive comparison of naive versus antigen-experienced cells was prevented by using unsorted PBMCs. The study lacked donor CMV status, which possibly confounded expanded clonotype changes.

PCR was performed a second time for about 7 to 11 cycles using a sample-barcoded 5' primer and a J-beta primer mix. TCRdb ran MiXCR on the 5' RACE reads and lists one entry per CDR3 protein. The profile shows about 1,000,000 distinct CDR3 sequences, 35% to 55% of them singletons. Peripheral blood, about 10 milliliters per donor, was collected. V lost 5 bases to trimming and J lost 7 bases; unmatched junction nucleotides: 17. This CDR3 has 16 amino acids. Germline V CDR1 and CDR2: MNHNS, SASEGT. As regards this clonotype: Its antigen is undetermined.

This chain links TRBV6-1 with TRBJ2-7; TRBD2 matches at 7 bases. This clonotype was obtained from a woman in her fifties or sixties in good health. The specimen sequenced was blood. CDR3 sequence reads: CASSQSAGETINEQYF. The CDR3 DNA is TGTGCCAGCAGTCAGAGTGCGGGAGAGACTATCAATGAGCAGTACTTC.